This T cell receptor (beta chain) was sequenced during a study of PD-1 blockade in classical Hodgkin lymphoma. On the study more broadly: Nivolumab dosing for patients was 3 mg/kg, administered intravenously every 2 weeks. Whole-study results and caveats: Patients who began taking nivolumab under 1 year after ASCT were left out. The study found complete responders had baseline diversity similar to newly diagnosed patients.

Sequencing used immunoSEQ multiplex PCR; TCRdb keeps in-frame clones, though not all of them. Counted here are over 15,000 clones, around 82% occurring once; the ten biggest clones make up approximately 13%. With respect to this clone: Its cognate antigen is unknown.

The V gene's germline CDR1 is SGHRS and CDR2 YFSETQ. Trimming removed 9 bases at V and 8 bases at J, with 26 bases between. This CDR3 is built from 15 residues. Time point in this sample: cycle 4 day 1 (C4D1), after about 6 weeks of nivolumab. Relapse after autologous stem cell transplantation occurred in every patient, and brentuximab vedotin exposure varied. Classification of best responses gave complete response, partial response or progressive disease. The TCR was taken from a human donor with classical Hodgkin lymphoma. The sample in question was peripheral blood mononuclear cells (PBMCs), obtained before the fourth cycle of nivolumab. This rearrangement joins TRBV5-1 to TRBJ1-2, with D tentatively TRBD1 (5 bases). DNA for the CDR3: TGCGCCACTTCGTCCGGGGGACCTTCTTCGGAGGGCTACACCTTC. It encodes CATSSGGPSSEGYTF.